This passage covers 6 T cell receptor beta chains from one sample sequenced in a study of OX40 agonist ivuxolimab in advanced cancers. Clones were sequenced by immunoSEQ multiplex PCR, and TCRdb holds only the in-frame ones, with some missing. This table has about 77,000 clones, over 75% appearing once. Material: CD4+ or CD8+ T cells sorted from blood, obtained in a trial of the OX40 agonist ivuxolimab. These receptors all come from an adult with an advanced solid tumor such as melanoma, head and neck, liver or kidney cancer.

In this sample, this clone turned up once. CDR3 in amino acids: CATSTLRQGLNTEAFF. The CDR3, as DNA: TGTGCCACCAGCACTCTGAGGCAGGGATTGAACACTGAAGCTTTCTTT. V and J are TRBV15 and TRBJ1-1; a possible D gene is TRBD1 (5 bases). This CDR3 is 16 amino acids long. CDR1 LNHNV and CDR2 YYDKDF come from the germline V gene (reference sequence). Trimming left V 4 bases short and J 0 bases short, with 15 bases between.

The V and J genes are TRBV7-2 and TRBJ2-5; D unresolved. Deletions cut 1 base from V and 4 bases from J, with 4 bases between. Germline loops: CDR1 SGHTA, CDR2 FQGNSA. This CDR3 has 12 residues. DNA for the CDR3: TGTGCCAGCAGCTTAGTAGGAGAGACCCAGTACTTC. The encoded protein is CASSLVGETQYF.

CDR3 loop: CASSYSTSYDTQYF. The CDR3 DNA follows: TGTGCCAGCAGTTACTCGACCAGCTACGATACGCAGTATTTT. The V gene is TRBV6-5, the J gene TRBJ2-3; D remains unclear. The germline V gene encodes CDR1 MNHEY and CDR2 SVGAGI. This CDR3 is built from 14 residues. Trimming left V 0 bases short and J 6 bases short, with 10 bases between.

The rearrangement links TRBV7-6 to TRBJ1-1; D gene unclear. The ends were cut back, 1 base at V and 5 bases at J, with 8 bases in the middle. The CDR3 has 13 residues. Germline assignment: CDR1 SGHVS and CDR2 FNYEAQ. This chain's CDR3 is CASSLGVGTEAFF. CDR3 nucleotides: TGTGCCAGCAGCTTAGGTGTGGGGACTGAAGCTTTCTTT.

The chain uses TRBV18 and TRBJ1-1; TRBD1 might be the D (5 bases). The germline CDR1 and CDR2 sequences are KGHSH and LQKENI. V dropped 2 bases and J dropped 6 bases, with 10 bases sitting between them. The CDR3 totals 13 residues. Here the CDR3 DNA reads TGTGCCAGCTCACCAGCGGGGGGTTCTGAAGCTTTCTTT. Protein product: CASSPAGGSEAFF.

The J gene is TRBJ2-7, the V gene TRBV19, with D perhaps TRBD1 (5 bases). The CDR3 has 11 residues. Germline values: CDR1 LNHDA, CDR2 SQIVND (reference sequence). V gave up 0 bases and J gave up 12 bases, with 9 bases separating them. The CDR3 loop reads CASSIDYRTYF. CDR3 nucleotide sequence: TGTGCCAGTAGTATAGATTACAGGACGTACTTC.